Presented here are 6 T cell receptor beta chains from one specimen sequenced in a study of regulatory T cells in long-lasting Graves disease (dated by TCRdb to about 2021). The sample's time point label, in plain terms: newly diagnosed GD, antithyroid drugs for less than 3 months. For both TCR sequencing and RNA sequencing, RNA was extracted from PBMCs using TRIzol. Library prep was done by multiplex PCR. Sequencing instrument: Illumina HiSeq 4000. To build TCR beta libraries, CDR3 regions were amplified by Arm-PCR using iRepertoire HTBI primers. TCRdb itself trimmed the public reads at Q25 with fastp, ran MiXCR and retained productive beta chains. When rows share a CDR3 protein, they turn into one entry using the most common DNA and genes. The sample records approximately 540,000 distinct CDR3 sequences, around 12% of which are singletons. Of the sample, over 7% is held by the ten largest clones.

The data also belong to a second study, concerning T cells in Graves' hyperthyroidism and ophthalmopathy.

Sequenced material: peripheral blood mononuclear cells (PBMCs), taken at new diagnosis, from a patient treated with antithyroid drugs. The origin of the receptors is a woman aged 25-40 years with Graves disease. Donor details come from another sample of the same person, matched by shared clones.

This clonotype showed up many times. The chain combines TRBV11-2 with TRBJ2-2; no firm D call. Between the trimmed V and J ends, which lost 3 bases and 6 bases, there was a span of 5 bases. CDR3 length: 12 amino acids. CDR1 is SGHAT, CDR2 FQNNGV, per germline. The CDR3 bases are TGTGCCAGCAGCTTCAGCTCCGGGGAGCTGTTTTTT. This sequence encodes CASSFSSGELFF.

This clonotype was detected many times. This chain connects TRBV28 to TRBJ2-5, with D perhaps assigned TRBD1 or TRBD2 (5 bases each). The germline V gene has CDR1 MDHEN and CDR2 SYDVKM. V was clipped by 7 bases and J by 2 bases, with 14 bases between them. CDR3 length: 14 residues. In DNA, the CDR3 is TGTGCCAGCAATAACAACGAGGGGCAAGAGACCCAGTACTTC. As protein: CASNNNEGQETQYF.

The gene calls are TRBV20-1 and TRBJ1-5; D gene uncertain. V shed 1 base and J shed 0 bases, with 16 bases lying between them. Germline lookup yields CDR1 DFQATT and CDR2 SNEGSKA (reference sequence). The CDR3 consists of 17 residues. In DNA, the CDR3 is TGCAGTGCTAGAGCATTCGGAGGATCCCATAGCAATCAGCCCCAGCATTTT. It translates to CSARAFGGSHSNQPQHF.

This clonotype was seen many times. CDR3 amino acids: CASSQEGGLAGGQETQYF. Written as DNA, the CDR3 is TGTGCCAGCAGCCAAGAGGGAGGACTAGCGGGAGGACAAGAGACCCAGTACTTC. The chain couples TRBV14 to TRBJ2-5, with TRBD2 matching 14 bases. Trimming removed 0 bases from V and 2 bases from J; junction bases left unmatched: 5. Germline CDR1 and CDR2: SGHDN and FVKESK. This CDR3 is built from 18 residues.

This clonotype was picked up many times. The chain combines TRBV11-1 with TRBJ1-1; TRBD1 matches 8 bases. The V gene's germline CDR1 is SGHAT and CDR2 FQDESV (reference sequence). V shed 5 bases, J shed 4 bases, and the junction held 6 bases outside the gene matches. The CDR3 spans 14 residues. The CDR3 DNA sequence: TGTGCCAGCAGCATCAGGGGGCAGGGCACTGAAGCTTTCTTT. Translation gives CASSIRGQGTEAFF.

In its sample, this clonotype was seen many times. The CDR3 loop reads CASSERTGGWTEAFF. The CDR3 DNA follows: TGTGCCAGCAGTGAGAGAACAGGGGGGTGGACTGAAGCTTTCTTT. This chain connects TRBV6-1 to TRBJ1-1; 8 bases line up with TRBD1. Germline trimming cut 3 bases from V and 5 bases from J; bases unmatched to any gene: 8. This CDR3 has 15 amino acids. Germline CDR1 MNHNS, CDR2 SASEGT.